This T cell receptor beta chain was retrieved from a study of blood T cells in healthy people across ages (dated by TCRdb to the mid-2010s). About the investigation overall: In model experiments, template switching captured roughly one uniquely barcoded TCR beta cDNA molecule for every two T cells. Age-related changes in TCR beta repertoire diversity were measured in the study by deep sequencing normalized with unique cDNA molecular identifiers. To avoid experimental bias, donors of different ages were distributed randomly across sequencing lanes. The study analyzed two additional independent replicas of 1 million unique cDNA reads from the same blood draw for two donors, one aged 18 to 29 and one aged 80 or older. Four age groups were formed from the donors: young (average approximately 15 years), middle-aged (around 39), aged (about 62) and long-lived (about 80).

Many counts were recorded for this clonotype. The antigen this receptor binds is unknown. Per-base qualities were not stored, and no clone one base away is much larger. The library came from 5' RACE. TCRdb shows the sequencer as Illumina HiSeq 2500. The second PCR ran for roughly 7 to 11 cycles and used a J-beta primer mix along with a sample-barcoded 5' primer. A unique molecular identifier was introduced onto each TCR beta cDNA molecule by a template-switch 5' adaptor carrying 12 random nucleotides. Each sample yielded at least 2.5 million CDR3-containing paired-end reads. First-strand cDNA was synthesized from all RNA with the Mint cDNA synthesis kit, primed by a TRBC-specific oligonucleotide. All cDNA was treated with uracil-DNA glycosylase and then went through a first 18-cycle PCR with the universal primers M1SS and BC2_uni_R. The authors' pipeline ran thus. Each sample was normalized by randomly selecting 1 million high-quality reads, each carrying a distinct molecular identifier. Reads sharing molecular identifiers were discarded rather than binned into consensus sequences. CDR3 identification, clonotype clustering and error correction used MiTCR with a Q25 quality threshold and the strictest error-elimination algorithm. A nonparametric unseen species model with Euler transformation was used to estimate a lower bound on total TCR beta diversity. TCRdb handled the public reads itself, with Q25 trimming in fastp and clone calling in MiXCR, and kept productive beta chains. Rows with one shared CDR3 protein collapse into an entry with the most common genes and DNA. The V and J calls reflect TCRdb's pipeline rather than the authors' work. The sample table contains about 1.7 million distinct CDR3 sequences; only one count was recorded for roughly 30% of them. Approximately 7.7% of the sample rests with the top ten.

Study-wide conclusions, independent of this receptor: As age increased, observed TCR beta diversity per million T cells dropped in a roughly linear way, and a significant reduction was already evident by age roughly 40. Estimates of total diversity from one million sequenced T cells were regarded as lower bounds and underestimates. The long-lived group showed more naive CD4+ T cells, fewer expanded clones and increased TCR diversity than the aged group, suggesting age selection. A strong correlation was found between observed TCR beta diversity and the percentage of naive T cells measured by flow cytometry. Because the CMV infection status of the donors was unknown, age-related changes in expanded clonotypes may potentially have been confounded. Bulk unsorted PBMC profiling prevented conclusive comparison of naive and antigen-experienced compartments.

Systemically healthy Caucasian individuals from Russia, 39 in total and aged roughly 6 to 95 years, were included as donors. Each donor gave ten milliliters of peripheral blood, drawn into EDTA-treated Vacutainer tubes. Ficoll-Paque density-gradient centrifugation was used to isolate PBMCs, with at least 6.5 million per sample. Trizol reagent was used to extract total RNA from PBMCs, with at least 5.5 micrograms per sample. The percentages of naive CD45RAhigh/CD27high T cells were determined by flow cytometry on a PBMC aliquot from every donor. The CDR3, cysteine through phenylalanine, is 14 amino acids long. Only the CDR3 DNA stays, 42 bases, in frame from base 1. Per the germline V gene, ENHRY is the CDR1 and SYGVKD is the CDR2. V loses 1 base, J loses 6 bases, and the germline ends lie 12 bases apart.

This receptor was obtained from a woman between 25 and 40 years old in good health. The sequence is built from TRBV10-3 and TRBJ1-2, with the D gene too uncertain to name. The sample was blood. The CDR3 in this case is CAISELDGEHGYTF. The bases are TGTGCCATCAGTGAGTTGGACGGGGAACATGGCTACACCTTC.